This T cell receptor (beta chain) originates from a study of metastatic and nonmetastatic thyroid tumors. Background on the study: Both malignant and benign thyroid patients supplied peripheral blood and tumor or nodule tissue samples, across which the repertoires of these patients were then compared. Study-level findings and limits: Within blood and tumor, benign nodules reportedly had significantly lower TCR beta diversity than malignant thyroid tumors did.

In the original workflow: The study took CDR3 differences across clinicopathological groups and made a distant-metastasis classifier for papillary thyroid cancer from them. Using MiXCR, TCRdb re-called clones from the PCR reads. TCRdb assigned the V and J calls; the authors' analysis was not used. The sample consists of around 17,000 clones, around 33% of them appearing once. Prior to thyroid surgery, none of the patients had received any treatment. As concerns this clone: Its matching antigen is unknown.

This sequence originates from a male donor with papillary thyroid cancer or a benign thyroid nodule (not recorded which). Some clones in this sample may be carry-over from other donors' samples. The source material was tumor tissue.

CDR3 DNA: TGTGCCAGCAGTTTCTCGACCCACGGGTTCCGTCTAGCGGGAGGGGGTACGCAGTACTTC. Its protein product is CASSFSTHGFRLAGGGTQYF. V is TRBV27 and J is TRBJ2-7; 12 nucleotides match TRBD2. This CDR3 is 20 amino acids long. Germline loops: CDR1 MNHEY, CDR2 SMNVEV (reference sequence). The V gene end was trimmed by 3 bases and the J gene end by 9 bases; junction bases not matched to a gene: 24.